This T cell receptor (beta chain) was recovered during a study of T-cell reconstitution after alpha-beta-depleted transplantation in children. The study, taken as a whole, reports: From surviving recipient T cells and thymic progenitors came the high day-60 TCRbeta diversity observed in some patients. Newly produced T cells mostly provided counts and TCRbeta diversity after one year, as hyperexpanded clones declined.

During its preparation, the TCRbeta library received unique molecular identifiers. TCRdb recomputed calls from the PCR reads with MiXCR, one row per CDR3 protein. The sample lists 900,000 or so distinct CDR3 sequences; 16% were seen once. A word on this clonotype: Its target is unknown.

CDR1 is SEHNR and CDR2 is FQNEAQ in the germline V gene (reference sequence). CDR3 size: 14 residues. V lost 4 bases and J 5 bases, leaving 15 bases between the germline ends. The origin of this receptor is a male patient aged 10-17 years who had a stem cell transplant for acute lymphoblastic leukemia, so the T cells may come from the graft donor. Sequenced material: PBMCs, mostly from graft donor cells, taken 360 days after TCRalphabeta/CD19-depleted stem cell transplant. V and J are TRBV7-9 and TRBJ2-7; D gene uncertain. This CDR3 reads CASSSIDLADEQYF. DNA for the CDR3: TGTGCCAGCAGCTCCATCGACCTGGCCGACGAGCAGTACTTC.